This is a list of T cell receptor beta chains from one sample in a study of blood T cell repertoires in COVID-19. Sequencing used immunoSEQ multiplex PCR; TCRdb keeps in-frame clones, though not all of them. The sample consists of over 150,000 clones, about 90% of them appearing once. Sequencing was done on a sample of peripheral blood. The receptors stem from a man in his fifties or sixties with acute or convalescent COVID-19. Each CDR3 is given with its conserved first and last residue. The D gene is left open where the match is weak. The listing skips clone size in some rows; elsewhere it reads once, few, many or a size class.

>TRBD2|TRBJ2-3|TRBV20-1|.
TGCAGTGCCAGTGGACTAGCGGGAGGGCCAGAAGATACGCAGTATTTT
CSASGLAGGPEDTQYF
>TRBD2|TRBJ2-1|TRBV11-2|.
TGTGCCAGCAGCTTAGTGGCGGGAGGATGGAATGAGCAGTTCTTC
CASSLVAGGWNEQFF
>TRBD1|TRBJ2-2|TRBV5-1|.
TGCGCCAGCAGCTTGGTACTACAGGGGAACGCCGGGGAGCTGTTTTTT
CASSLVLQGNAGELFF
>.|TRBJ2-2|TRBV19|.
TGTGCCAGTAGAAGAGGGCAGGGGACCTTAGGGACCGGGGAGCTGTTTTTT
CASRRGQGTLGTGELFF
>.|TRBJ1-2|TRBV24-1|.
TGTGCCACTTGGGCTGGGAGCTATGGCTACACCTTC
CATWAGSYGYTF
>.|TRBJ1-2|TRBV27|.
TGTGCCAGCAGTTTTGTCAGGGGCGATGGCTACACCTTC
CASSFVRGDGYTF
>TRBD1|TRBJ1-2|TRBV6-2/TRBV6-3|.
TGTGCCAGCAGTCCAGACAGGGCAGATAACTATGGCTACACCTTC
CASSPDRADNYGYTF
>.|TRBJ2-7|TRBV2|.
TGTGCCAGCAGTGAAAGGGACTGGGGTGTCGAGCAGTACTTC
CASSERDWGVEQYF
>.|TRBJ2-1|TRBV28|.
TGTGCCAGCAGTGGGGCAGGGGATTTCAATGAGCAGTTCTTC
CASSGAGDFNEQFF
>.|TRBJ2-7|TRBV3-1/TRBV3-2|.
TGTGCCAGCAGCCAAACCGGGACTTCCACTCATGAGTACTTC
CASSQTGTSTHEYF
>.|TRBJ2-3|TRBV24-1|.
TGTGCCACCAGTGACCGCCCGAGAGGGTATGGAGGGTTCGCAGATACGCAGTATTTT
CATSDRPRGYGGFADTQYF
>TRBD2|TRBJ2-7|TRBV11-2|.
TGTGCCAGCAGCCCCGGGGACTATTTCTCCTACGAGCAGTACTTC
CASSPGDYFSYEQYF
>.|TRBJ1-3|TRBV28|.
TGTGCCAGCAGTTTAGGACTCGCTGGAAACACCATATATTTT
CASSLGLAGNTIYF
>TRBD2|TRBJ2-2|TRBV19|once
TGTGCCAGTAGGCCGGGACTAGCGGGGTTGGGGACCACCGGGGAGCTGTTTTTT
CASRPGLAGLGTTGELFF
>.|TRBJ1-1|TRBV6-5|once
TGTGCCAGCAATTACGCGGGGGGGAGTGGTGAAGCTTTCTTT
CASNYAGGSGEAFF
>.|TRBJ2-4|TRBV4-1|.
TGCGCCAGCAGCCCCTTTACTGGGACAAGCACTCAAGCCAAAAACATTCAGTACTTC
CASSPFTGTSTQAKNIQYF
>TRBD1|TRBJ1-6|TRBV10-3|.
TGTGCCATCAGGGACGACAGGGTAAATTCACCCCTCCACTTT
CAIRDDRVNSPLHF
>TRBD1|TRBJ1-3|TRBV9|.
TGTGCCAGCAGCGCCAGGGACAGGGGAGCATCTGGAAACACCATATATTTT
CASSARDRGASGNTIYF
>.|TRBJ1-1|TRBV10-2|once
TGCGCCAGCAGTGACCCAGGGGTGAGGGCCATCACTGAAGCTTTCTTT
CASSDPGVRAITEAFF
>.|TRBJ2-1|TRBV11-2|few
TGTGCCAGCTCGGGAATAAACTTCGAGCAGTTCTTC
CASSGINFEQFF
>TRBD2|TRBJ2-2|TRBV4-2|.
TGTGCCAGCAGAGCCCCCTCCTGGGGGGGAACGAACACCGGGGAGCTGTTTTTT
CASRAPSWGGTNTGELFF
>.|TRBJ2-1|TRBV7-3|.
TGTGCCAGCAGCTTACACCCTGACTCAGCCTACAATGAGCAGTTCTTC
CASSLHPDSAYNEQFF
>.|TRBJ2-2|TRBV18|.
TGTGCCAGCTCACCACTGGACAGTCTACTCACCGGGGAGCTGTTTTTT
CASSPLDSLLTGELFF
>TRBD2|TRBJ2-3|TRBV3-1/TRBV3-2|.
TGTGCCAGCAGCCGTGACTATCTAGCGGGGTTCACAGATACGCAGTATTTT
CASSRDYLAGFTDTQYF
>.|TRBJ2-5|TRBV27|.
TGTGCCAGCAGTTTATCGGGAGGGACCCAGTACTTC
CASSLSGGTQYF